This entry lists 20 T cell receptor beta chains sequenced from one sample in a study of shared clonotypes between healthy human individuals. TCRdb keeps only in-frame clones here, not all; method: immunoSEQ multiplex PCR. The repertoire holds about 1 million clones, with more than 65% as singletons. The sample comprised memory CD4+ T cells sorted from blood. Subset indicated: CD45RA-negative fraction. These receptors originate from a man in his late teens or twenties in good health.

The table lists this clone with a few counts. The V and J genes are TRBV6-5 and TRBJ1-1; 7 nucleotides line up with TRBD1. The CDR3 sequence is 13 residues long. Per the germline V gene, CDR1 is MNHEY and CDR2 is SVGAGI. J gave up 10 bases and V 6 bases, and 11 bases lay outside the gene matches. In DNA, the CDR3 is TGTGCCAGCAGGGGTGGACAGGCTGGAGTAGCTTTCTTT. This translates into CASRGGQAGVAFF.

The V call is TRBV13, the J call TRBJ2-1; 11 bases agree with TRBD2. The length of the CDR3 is 15 residues. CDR1 PRHDT and CDR2 FYEKMQ come from the germline V gene (reference sequence). V lost 5 bases, J lost 7 bases, and 7 bases stayed unmatched. The CDR3 loop reads CASSRGGLAANEQFF. CDR3 in DNA: TGTGCCAGCAGCCGGGGGGGACTAGCGGCTAATGAGCAGTTCTTC.

As concerns this clone: A read error may account for a junction end that differs from germline. V and J are TRBV28 and TRBJ2-1, with TRBD2 matching 16 bases. The germline gives CDR1 MDHEN, CDR2 SYDVKM. The CDR3 length is 13 residues. Written as DNA, the CDR3 is TGTGCCAGCAGTGAGGGACTAGCGGGGGGGTGCGTCTTC. Protein sequence: CASSEGLAGGCVF.

The genes are TRBV5-1 and TRBJ1-2; 8 bases are a match to TRBD1. Germline V gene data show CDR1 as SGHRS and CDR2 as YFSETQ. The V gene end was trimmed by 0 bases and the J gene end by 2 bases; junction bases not matched to a gene: 9. There are 17 residues in the CDR3. The CDR3: CASSLEAGGMLNYGYTF. In nucleotides, the CDR3 is TGCGCCAGCAGCTTGGAGGCAGGGGGCATGCTAAACTATGGCTACACCTTC.

Turning to this clone: A much larger clone differs by one base, so this may be a read error. CDR3 sequence (DNA): TGTGCCAGCAGCCGGGACAGCCTGAACACTGAAGCTTTCTTT. Translating gives CASSRDSLNTEAFF. V gene TRBV7-2 combines with J gene TRBJ1-1, with TRBD1 matching over 7 bases. The germline CDR1 and CDR2 sequences are SGHTA and FQGNSA. Trimming took 5 bases from V and 0 from J; bases not matched to a gene: 3. The CDR3 is 14 amino acids. Drawing the rest from reference TRBV7-2 and TRBJ1-1, the complete variable domain is GAGVSQSPSNKVTEKGKDVELRCDPISGHTALYWYRQSLGQGLEFLIYFQGNSAPDKSGLPSDRFSAERTGGSVSTLTIQRTQQEDSAVYLCASSRDSLNTEAFFGQGTRLTVV.

Comments on this clone: Other DNA variants within this sample encode the same CDR3. This chain joins TRBV9 and TRBJ2-1; D gene ambiguous. In germline, CDR1 is SGDLS, CDR2 YYNGEE. The CDR3 length is 13 residues. Trimming left V 0 bases short and J 7 bases short, with 8 bases between. As DNA, the CDR3 is TGTGCCAGCAGCGTAGGACCGCTTAATGAGCAGTTCTTC. Amino acids: CASSVGPLNEQFF.

The V call is TRBV7-9, the J call TRBJ2-1; TRBD2 might be the D (6 bases). Germline V CDR1 and CDR2: SEHNR, FQNEAQ (reference sequence). The CDR3 totals 13 residues. Trimming took 3 bases from V and 8 from J, leaving 11 bases between them. CDR3: CASSLEGPHEQFF. The DNA of the CDR3 is TGTGCCAGCAGCTTGGAGGGGCCCCATGAGCAGTTCTTC.

This clone was detected only a few times. The chain employs TRBV14 and TRBJ2-7; TRBD2 matches at 13 bases. The CDR3 is 15 amino acids. The V and J ends lost 6 bases and 6 bases, in that order; junction bases with no gene match: 8. Germline V gene data show CDR1 as SGHDN and CDR2 as FVKESK. The CDR3 DNA sequence: TGTGCCAGCAGGCGGACTAGCGGGAGAAGTAGCGAGCAGTACTTC. As protein: CASRRTSGRSSEQYF.

A word on this clone: The same CDR3 can be traced to other DNA sequences in this sample. The genes are TRBV7-9 and TRBJ2-7; D remains unclear. This CDR3 comprises 14 residues. Germline V gene data show CDR1 as SEHNR and CDR2 as FQNEAQ (reference sequence). V was clipped by 1 base and J by 3 bases, with 10 bases between them. The CDR3 loop reads CASSLEGSRYEQYF. The CDR3 DNA reads TGTGCCAGCAGCTTAGAGGGCAGTCGCTACGAGCAGTACTTC.

Remarks on this clone: Different DNA sequences within this sample yield the same CDR3. The chain is built from TRBV20-1 and TRBJ2-1; no clear D gene. This CDR3 contains 10 residues. Trimming cost V 3 bases and J 5 bases, with 2 bases left between them. CDR1 DFQATT and CDR2 SNEGSKA come from the germline V gene (reference sequence). This CDR3 is CSARDNEQFF. The DNA for the CDR3 is TGCAGTGCTAGGGACAATGAGCAGTTCTTC.

This sequence joins TRBV2 and TRBJ2-5, with unresolved D. This CDR3 region has 12 residues. V was clipped by 6 bases and J by 5 bases, with 10 bases between them. Germline loops: CDR1 SNHLY, CDR2 FYNNEI. This chain's CDR3 is CASRTVGETQYF. The CDR3 DNA reads TGTGCCAGCAGGACTGTGGGGGAGACCCAGTACTTC.

This clone was observed a single time. The rearrangement joins TRBV15 to TRBJ1-3; D is unresolved. V was shortened by 5 bases and J by 8 bases, with 22 bases between the two germline ends. There are 16 residues in the CDR3. Germline-derived CDR1 and CDR2 are LNHNV and YYDKDF (reference sequence). CDR3 in DNA: TGTGCCACCAGCCCCGCCGGTGGCGCCGCGGTTGACACCATATATTTT. Translating gives CATSPAGGAAVDTIYF.

This chain links TRBV5-1 with TRBJ2-3; tentatively, D is TRBD2 (5 bases). Trimming pared 2 bases from V and 2 bases from J, leaving 15 bases between. The CDR3 has 16 residues. From germline, CDR1 is SGHRS and CDR2 YFSETQ. The CDR3 region is CASSFGNIQPTDTQYF. The CDR3 nucleotides read TGCGCCAGCAGCTTCGGGAACATCCAACCCACAGATACGCAGTATTTT.

The chain has TRBV7-9 and TRBJ2-5; D gene unclear. Deletions cut 2 bases from V and 9 bases from J, with 16 bases between. The CDR3 totals 14 residues. Germline CDR1 and CDR2: SEHNR and FQNEAQ (reference sequence). The CDR3 sequence: CASSLSLGTVAQYF. As DNA, the CDR3 is TGTGCCAGCAGCTTATCCCTGGGTACCGTTGCCCAGTACTTC.

This sequence joins TRBV5-1 and TRBJ2-3; TRBD2 agrees at 9 bases. Per the germline V gene, CDR1 is SGHRS and CDR2 is YFSETQ. Trimming cost V 0 bases and J 8 bases; bases outside gene matches: 7. The CDR3 has 15 amino acids. CDR3 coding DNA: TGCGCCAGCAGCTTGGATCAGGGCGGGAGGGGTACGCAGTATTTT. Its protein is CASSLDQGGRGTQYF.

The chain employs TRBV25-1 and TRBJ2-2, with 7 bases identical to TRBD1. V trimming: 4 bases; J trimming: 0 bases; junction bases outside the gene matches: 8. The CDR3 loop spans 17 amino acids. CDR1 is MGHDK, CDR2 SYGVNS, per germline. The CDR3 DNA reads TGTGCCAGCAGTGTCCAGGGGACAGTCGCGAACACCGGGGAGCTGTTTTTT. Protein product: CASSVQGTVANTGELFF.

The gene calls are TRBV10-3 and TRBJ1-6; D is unclear. V was cut by 0 bases and J by 9 bases, with 12 bases left in between. Germline V gene lookup returns CDR1 ENHRY and CDR2 SYGVKD. This CDR3 is 15 amino acids long. In nucleotides, the CDR3 is TGTGCCATCAGTGAGTCGGTAAAAACGGGTTCACCCCTCCACTTT. Translated: CAISESVKTGSPLHF.

This sequence joins TRBV6-1 and TRBJ2-3; D is unresolved. Germline V CDR1 and CDR2: MNHNS, SASEGT. V was clipped by 8 bases and J by 4 bases, with 16 bases between them. This CDR3 spans 14 amino acids. The CDR3 DNA sequence: TGTGCCAGCGCGGCCCGGGTCTTGGCAGATACGCAGTATTTT. Translating it yields CASAARVLADTQYF.

Worth noting for this clone: At one of its ends the junction is not consistent with the germline gene, which may arise from a read error. The chain links TRBV10-2 to TRBJ1-6; no definite D call. CDR3 length: 15 residues. Germline V CDR1 and CDR2: WSHSY, SAAADI. The CDR3 DNA is TGCGCCAGCGGTCCAGTCGACTCCAATAATTCACCCCTCCACTTT. The encoded protein is CASGPVDSNNSPLHF.

The table lists this clone with a count of one. This chain links TRBV4-2 with TRBJ1-1, with 9 bases aligning to TRBD1. V lost 6 bases, J lost 2 bases, and 10 bases stayed unmatched. The CDR3 has 16 residues. CDR1 is LGHNA and CDR2 is YNFKEQ in the germline V gene. CDR3 loop: CASSPRTGAVNTEAFF. The CDR3 DNA reads as TGTGCCAGCAGTCCTCGGACAGGGGCCGTTAACACTGAAGCTTTCTTT.